This TCR beta chain comes out of a study of blood T cell repertoires in COVID-19. In the study overall: Nucleic acid was either cDNA or gDNA, and it came from T cells, B-cell-depleted T cells, or PBMCs.

The V and J ends lost 0 bases and 2 bases, in that order; junction bases with no gene match: 4. This CDR3 has 16 residues. CDR1 and CDR2 (germline): SGHRS, YFSETQ. Authors' methods: By means of reference gene primer amplification, nucleated cell counts were estimated. The repertoire was sequenced with immunoSEQ multiplex PCR; TCRdb's copy has only in-frame clones and lacks some. V, J and clone size were drawn from that table, and D and trimming were deduced from the DNA. The sample has 150,000 or so clones, around 86% seen once. Material: peripheral blood. The source is a man in his sixties with COVID-19, enrolled during active disease. The J gene is TRBJ2-5, the V gene TRBV5-1; TRBD2 matches 10 bases. This CDR3 is CASSLGLAGVQETQYF. CDR3 DNA: TGCGCCAGCAGCTTGGGGCTAGCGGGGGTACAAGAGACCCAGTACTTC.